The 13 T cell receptor beta chains below were found in one sample sequenced in a study of PD-1 blockade in mismatch repair-deficient tumors. Libraries were prepared by immunoSEQ multiplex PCR; TCRdb keeps only in-frame clonotypes and omits some of them. This sample yields 38,000 or so clones, of which 85% are seen a single time; around 4.2% belongs to the top ten. Here the sequenced sample was peripheral blood, taken roughly 76 weeks after starting pembrolizumab. The receptors derive from an adult with mismatch repair-deficient cancer.

The DNA of the CDR3 is TGTGCCAGCAGCCAAACAGCCGAGCAGTACTTC. Protein sequence: CASSQTAEQYF. V is TRBV7-9 and J is TRBJ2-7; no definite D call. This CDR3 is built from 11 residues. V lost 5 bases to trimming and J lost 6 bases, with 8 bases between them. Germline CDR1 and CDR2: SEHNR and FQNEAQ (reference sequence).

The V and J genes are TRBV9 and TRBJ2-7; 8 bases fit TRBD1. This CDR3 region has 15 residues. V was clipped by 3 bases and J by 1 base; unmatched bases: 6. CDR1 and CDR2 (germline): SGDLS, YYNGEE. The CDR3 DNA sequence: TGTGCCAGCAGCGAAGGACAGGGAGGTTCCTACGAGCAGTACTTC. Protein: CASSEGQGGSYEQYF.

This sequence joins TRBV27 and TRBJ2-7, with D possibly called TRBD1 or TRBD2 (5 bases each). V gave up 3 bases and J gave up 2 bases, with 14 bases separating them. CDR3 size: 15 residues. Per the germline V gene, CDR1 is MNHEY and CDR2 is SMNVEV (reference sequence). This CDR3 is CASSLKADMAYEQYF. CDR3 DNA sequence: TGTGCCAGCAGTTTGAAAGCGGACATGGCCTACGAGCAGTACTTC.

The chain joins TRBV30 to TRBJ2-3, with 12 bases matching TRBD1. With 2 bases clipped from V and 6 bases from J, the junction kept 12 bases outside the gene matches. Germline CDR1 is GTSNPN and CDR2 is SVGIG (reference sequence). The CDR3 runs 17 residues. The CDR3 DNA reads as TGTGCCTGGAGTACCGGGACAGGGGGCTTTCTTGGGGATACGCAGTATTTT. It yields the protein CAWSTGTGGFLGDTQYF.

This clone turned up a few times. The V gene is TRBV6-5, the J gene TRBJ2-1; either TRBD1 or TRBD2 may fit D (5 bases each). Trimming took 5 bases from V and 1 from J, leaving 12 bases between them. Germline CDR1 reads MNHEY; CDR2 reads SVGAGI. The CDR3 totals 15 residues. This chain's CDR3 is CASSLGTASYNEQFF. DNA for the CDR3: TGTGCCAGCAGTCTCGGGACGGCGTCCTACAATGAGCAGTTCTTC.

For the CDR3, the DNA is TGTGCCAGCAGTGACCGGGACACTCCCTACGAGCAGTACTTC. Its protein product is CASSDRDTPYEQYF. V is TRBV2 and J is TRBJ2-7; tentative D call: TRBD1 (6 bases). The ends were cut back, 3 bases at V and 2 bases at J, with 11 bases in the middle. The CDR3 runs to 14 residues. Germline V gene lookup returns CDR1 SNHLY and CDR2 FYNNEI.

This chain uses TRBV23-1 with TRBJ2-7; 11 nucleotides agree with TRBD2. Being an ORF, TRBV23-1 has a function that is uncertain. Losses at the gene ends were 6 bases for V and 1 base for J; bases not matched to a gene: 5. The CDR3 consists of 15 residues. CDR3 nucleotides: TGCGCCAGCAGCCGACTAGCGGGGTTATCCTACGAGCAGTACTTC. It codes for CASSRLAGLSYEQYF.

The rearrangement joins TRBV29-1 to TRBJ1-4; no clear D. This CDR3 comprises 15 residues. Between the trimmed V and J ends, which lost 4 bases and 7 bases, there was a span of 19 bases. CDR1 SQVTM and CDR2 ANQGSEA come from the germline V gene. CDR3 amino acids: CSVAPGPGFGEKLFF. For the CDR3, the DNA is TGCAGCGTTGCCCCAGGACCCGGGTTTGGTGAAAAACTGTTTTTT.

This clone appeared once. V is TRBV6-1 and J is TRBJ2-3; tentatively, D is TRBD1 (6 bases). From germline, CDR1 is MNHNS and CDR2 SASEGT. This CDR3 comprises 12 residues. Trimming cost V 6 bases and J 6 bases, with 10 bases left between them. The CDR3 coding sequence is TGTGCCAGCAGCAGGACAGTCGATACGCAGTATTTT. It codes for CASSRTVDTQYF.

Here the CDR3 DNA reads TGTGCCAGCAGCGGCCCACACGGTACGCAGTATTTT. Translating gives CASSGPHGTQYF. The chain uses TRBV7-2 and TRBJ2-3; D remains unclear. CDR1 SGHTA and CDR2 FQGNSA come from the germline V gene. V lost 5 bases to trimming and J lost 8 bases, with 11 bases between them. This CDR3 spans 12 amino acids.

The rearrangement uses TRBV5-6 and TRBJ2-1, with D uncertain. Germline assignment: CDR1 SGHDT and CDR2 YYEEEE. Trimming left V 0 bases short and J 4 bases short, with 8 bases between. The CDR3 is 14 residues long. CDR3 coding DNA: TGTGCCAGCAGCTTGGGTGGACGGTACAATGAGCAGTTCTTC. Protein sequence: CASSLGGRYNEQFF.

The rearrangement uses TRBV10-2 and TRBJ2-7, with 8 bases that match TRBD1. Germline assignment: CDR1 WSHSY and CDR2 SAAADI. The J segment lost 4 bases and the V segment lost 8 bases, leaving 10 bases of the junction unmatched. This CDR3 has 14 amino acids. DNA of the CDR3: TGCGCCAGCGGAGGACAGGGAGTTTCTTACGAGCAGTACTTC. Its translation: CASGGQGVSYEQYF.

This chain links TRBV30 with TRBJ2-7, with D perhaps being TRBD1 or TRBD2 (5 bases each). V lost 2 bases and J lost 5, with 19 bases in between. Germline CDR1 is GTSNPN and CDR2 is SVGIG (reference sequence). The CDR3 extends over 15 amino acids. The CDR3 region is CAWSRGDYLIHEQYF. The CDR3 DNA sequence: TGTGCCTGGAGTAGAGGGGATTATTTGATCCACGAGCAGTACTTC.